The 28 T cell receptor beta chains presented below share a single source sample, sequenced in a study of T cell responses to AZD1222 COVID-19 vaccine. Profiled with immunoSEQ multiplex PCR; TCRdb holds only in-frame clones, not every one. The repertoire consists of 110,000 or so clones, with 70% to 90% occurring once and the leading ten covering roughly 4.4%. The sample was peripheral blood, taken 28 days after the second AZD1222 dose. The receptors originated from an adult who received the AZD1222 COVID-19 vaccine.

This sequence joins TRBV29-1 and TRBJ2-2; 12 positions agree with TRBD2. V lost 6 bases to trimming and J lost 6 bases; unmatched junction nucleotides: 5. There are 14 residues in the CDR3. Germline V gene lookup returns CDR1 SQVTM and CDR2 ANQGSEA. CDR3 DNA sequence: TGCAGCGTCCCACTAGCGGGGGGTCCCGGGGAGCTGTTTTTT. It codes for CSVPLAGGPGELFF.

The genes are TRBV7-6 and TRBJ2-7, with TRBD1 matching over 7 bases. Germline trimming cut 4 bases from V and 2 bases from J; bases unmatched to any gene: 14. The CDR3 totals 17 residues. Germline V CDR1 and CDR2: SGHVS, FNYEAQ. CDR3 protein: CASSYDPTGSMTYEQYF. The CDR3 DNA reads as TGTGCCAGCAGCTACGACCCGACAGGGTCGATGACCTACGAGCAGTACTTC.

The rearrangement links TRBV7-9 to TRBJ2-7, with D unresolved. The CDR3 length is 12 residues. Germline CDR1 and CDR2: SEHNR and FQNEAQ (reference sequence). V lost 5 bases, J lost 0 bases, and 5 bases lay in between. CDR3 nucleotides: TGTGCCAGCAGCCCTGGCTCCTACGAGCAGTACTTC. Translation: CASSPGSYEQYF.

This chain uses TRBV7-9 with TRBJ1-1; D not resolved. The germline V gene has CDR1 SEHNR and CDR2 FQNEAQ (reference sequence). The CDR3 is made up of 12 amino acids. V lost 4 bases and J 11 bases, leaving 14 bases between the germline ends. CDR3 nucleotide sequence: TGTGCCAGCAGCTCAGGACCCGGCTCCGCTTTCTTT. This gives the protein CASSSGPGSAFF.

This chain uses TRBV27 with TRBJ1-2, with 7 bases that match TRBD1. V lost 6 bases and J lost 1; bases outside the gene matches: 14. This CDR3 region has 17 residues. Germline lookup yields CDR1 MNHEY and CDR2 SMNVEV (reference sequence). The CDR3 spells CASSMRGGGPDNYGYTF. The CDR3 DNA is TGTGCCAGCAGCATGCGGGGAGGGGGCCCAGATAACTATGGCTACACCTTC.

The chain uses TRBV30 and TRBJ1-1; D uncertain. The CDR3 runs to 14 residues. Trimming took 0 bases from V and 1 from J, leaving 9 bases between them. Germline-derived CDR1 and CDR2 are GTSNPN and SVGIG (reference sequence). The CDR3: CAWSVRVRNTEAFF. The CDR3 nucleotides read TGTGCCTGGAGTGTCCGGGTCCGGAACACTGAAGCTTTCTTT.

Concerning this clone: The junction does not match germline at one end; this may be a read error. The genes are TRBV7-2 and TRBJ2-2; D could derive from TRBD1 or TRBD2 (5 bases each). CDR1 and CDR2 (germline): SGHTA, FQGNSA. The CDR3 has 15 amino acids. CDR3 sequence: CASSYGTPNTGELLF. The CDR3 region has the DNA TGTGCCAGCAGCTACGGGACCCCCAACACCGGGGAGCTGCTTTTT.

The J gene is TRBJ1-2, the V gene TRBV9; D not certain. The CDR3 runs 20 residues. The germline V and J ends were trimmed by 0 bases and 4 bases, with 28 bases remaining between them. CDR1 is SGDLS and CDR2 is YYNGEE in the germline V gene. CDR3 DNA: TGTGCCAGCAGCGTAGAAGGAGGTTTGAGGGCCTCATCCTCAAGCTATGGCTACACCTTC. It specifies CASSVEGGLRASSSSYGYTF.

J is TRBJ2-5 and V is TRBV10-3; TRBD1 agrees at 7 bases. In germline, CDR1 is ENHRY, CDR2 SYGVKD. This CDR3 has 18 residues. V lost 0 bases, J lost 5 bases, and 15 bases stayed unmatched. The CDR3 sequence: CAISESTGTSALDETQYF. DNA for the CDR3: TGTGCCATCAGTGAGTCGACAGGGACCAGCGCCCTCGACGAGACCCAGTACTTC.

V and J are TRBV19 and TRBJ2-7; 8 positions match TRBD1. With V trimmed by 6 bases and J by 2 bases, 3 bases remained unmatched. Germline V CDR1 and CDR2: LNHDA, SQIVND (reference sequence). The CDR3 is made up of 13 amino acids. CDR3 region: CASRRTGTYEQYF. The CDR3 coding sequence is TGTGCCAGTAGGAGGACAGGGACCTACGAGCAGTACTTC.

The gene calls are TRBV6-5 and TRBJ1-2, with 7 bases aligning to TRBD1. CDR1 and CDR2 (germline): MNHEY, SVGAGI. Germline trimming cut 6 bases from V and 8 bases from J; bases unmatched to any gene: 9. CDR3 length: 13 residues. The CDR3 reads CASRAGGESGYTF. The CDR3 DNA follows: TGTGCCAGCAGGGCAGGGGGAGAATCCGGCTACACCTTC.

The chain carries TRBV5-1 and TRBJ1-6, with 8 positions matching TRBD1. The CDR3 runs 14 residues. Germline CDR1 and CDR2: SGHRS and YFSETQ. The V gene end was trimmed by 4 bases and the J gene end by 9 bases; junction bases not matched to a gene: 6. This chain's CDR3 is CASSPDRVLSPLHF. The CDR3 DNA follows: TGCGCCAGCAGCCCGGACAGGGTACTTTCACCCCTCCACTTT.

CDR3 in amino acids: CASSLGAGHTGELFF. CDR3 sequence (DNA): TGTGCCAGCAGCTTAGGGGCGGGTCACACCGGGGAGCTGTTTTTT. This rearrangement joins TRBV7-9 to TRBJ2-2, with TRBD2 as a possible D gene (5 bases). Trimming shortened V by 1 base and J by 3 bases, and 9 bases separated the two germline ends. The CDR3 has 15 residues. From germline, CDR1 is SEHNR and CDR2 FQNEAQ (reference sequence). The full variable domain, with the rest looked up from reference TRBV7-9 and TRBJ2-2, is DTGVSQNPRHKITKRGQNVTFRCDPISEHNRLYWYRQTLGQGPEFLTYFQNEAQLEKSRLLSDRFSAERPKGSFSTLEIQRTEQGDSAMYLCASSLGAGHTGELFFGEGSRLTVL.

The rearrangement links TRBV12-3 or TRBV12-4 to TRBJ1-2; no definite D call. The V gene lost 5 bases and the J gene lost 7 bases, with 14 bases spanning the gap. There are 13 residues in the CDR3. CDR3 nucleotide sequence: TGTGCCAGCAGTCGTAACACCGCAGGTGGCTACACCTTC. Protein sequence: CASSRNTAGGYTF.

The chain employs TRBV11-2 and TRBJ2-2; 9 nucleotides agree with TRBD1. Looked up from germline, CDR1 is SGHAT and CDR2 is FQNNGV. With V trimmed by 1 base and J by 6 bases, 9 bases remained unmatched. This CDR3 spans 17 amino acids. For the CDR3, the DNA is TGTGCCAGCAGCTTAGTGGGGGGGACAGGGCTTGCCGGGGAGCTGTTTTTT. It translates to CASSLVGGTGLAGELFF.

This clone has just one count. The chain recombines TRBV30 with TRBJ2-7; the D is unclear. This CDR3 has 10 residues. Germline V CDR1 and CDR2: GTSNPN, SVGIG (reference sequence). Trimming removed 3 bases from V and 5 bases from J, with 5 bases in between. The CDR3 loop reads CAWSSNEQYF. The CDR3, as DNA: TGTGCCTGGAGCTCTAACGAGCAGTACTTC.

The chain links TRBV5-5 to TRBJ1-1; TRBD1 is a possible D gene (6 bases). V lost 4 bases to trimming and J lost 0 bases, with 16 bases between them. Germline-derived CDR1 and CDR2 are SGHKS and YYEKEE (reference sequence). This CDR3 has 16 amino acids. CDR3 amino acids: CASSPPGQTLNTEAFF. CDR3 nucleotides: TGTGCCAGCAGCCCACCCGGACAGACCCTGAACACTGAAGCTTTCTTT.

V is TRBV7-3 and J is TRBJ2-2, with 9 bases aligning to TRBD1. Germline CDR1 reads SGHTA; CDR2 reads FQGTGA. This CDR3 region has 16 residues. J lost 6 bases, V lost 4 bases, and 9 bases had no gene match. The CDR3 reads CASSSSGTGRPGELFF. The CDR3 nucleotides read TGTGCCAGCAGCTCGTCGGGGACAGGGAGGCCCGGGGAGCTGTTTTTT.

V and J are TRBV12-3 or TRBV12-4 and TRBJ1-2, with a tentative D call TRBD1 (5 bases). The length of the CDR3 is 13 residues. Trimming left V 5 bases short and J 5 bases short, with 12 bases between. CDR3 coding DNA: TGTGCCAGCAGTGGGTCTGGGGCTTATGGCTACACCTTC. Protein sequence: CASSGSGAYGYTF.

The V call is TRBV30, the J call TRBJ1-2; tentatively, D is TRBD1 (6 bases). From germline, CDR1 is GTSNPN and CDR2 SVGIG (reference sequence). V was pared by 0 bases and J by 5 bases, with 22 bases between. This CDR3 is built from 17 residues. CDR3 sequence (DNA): TGTGCCTGGAGTGTAGTTAGGGACATTGCCTTTTCGTATGGCTACACCTTC. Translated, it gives CAWSVVRDIAFSYGYTF.

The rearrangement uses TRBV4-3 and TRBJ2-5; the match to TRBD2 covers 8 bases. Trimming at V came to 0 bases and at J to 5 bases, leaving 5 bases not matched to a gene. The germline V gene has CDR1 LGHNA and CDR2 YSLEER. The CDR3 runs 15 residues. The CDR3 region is CASSQERAGVETQYF. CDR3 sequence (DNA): TGCGCCAGCAGCCAAGAAAGAGCGGGGGTGGAGACCCAGTACTTC.

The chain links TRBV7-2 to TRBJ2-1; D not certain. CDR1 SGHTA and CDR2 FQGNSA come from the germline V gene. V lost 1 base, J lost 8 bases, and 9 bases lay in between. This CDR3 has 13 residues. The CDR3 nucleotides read TGTGCCAGCAGCTTAGGATTCCTCGATGAGCAGTTCTTC. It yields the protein CASSLGFLDEQFF. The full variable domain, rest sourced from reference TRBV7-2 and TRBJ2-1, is GAGVSQSPSNKVTEKGKDVELRCDPISGHTALYWYRQSLGQGLEFLIYFQGNSAPDKSGLPSDRFSAERTGGSVSTLTIQRTQQEDSAVYLCASSLGFLDEQFFGPGTRLTVL.

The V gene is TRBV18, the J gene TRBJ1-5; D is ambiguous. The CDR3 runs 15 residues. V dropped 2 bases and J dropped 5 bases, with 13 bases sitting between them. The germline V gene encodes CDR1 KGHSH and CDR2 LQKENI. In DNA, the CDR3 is TGTGCCAGCTCACCAAATTGGCAGCTACATCAGCCCCAGCATTTT. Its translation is CASSPNWQLHQPQHF.

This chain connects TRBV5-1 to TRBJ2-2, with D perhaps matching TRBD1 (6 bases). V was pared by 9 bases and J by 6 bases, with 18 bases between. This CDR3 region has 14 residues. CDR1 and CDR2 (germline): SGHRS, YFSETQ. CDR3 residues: CATPRDKSPGELFF. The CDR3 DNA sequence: TGCGCCACGCCCCGGGACAAATCGCCCGGGGAGCTGTTTTTT.

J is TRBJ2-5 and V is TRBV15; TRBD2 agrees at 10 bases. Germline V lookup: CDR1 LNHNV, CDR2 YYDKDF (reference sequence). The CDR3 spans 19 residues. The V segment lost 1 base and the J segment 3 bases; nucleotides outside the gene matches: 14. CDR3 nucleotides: TGTGCCACCAGCAGAGGTTCTTTTACCGGGACTAGCGTAAAAGAGACCCAGTACTTC. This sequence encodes CATSRGSFTGTSVKETQYF.

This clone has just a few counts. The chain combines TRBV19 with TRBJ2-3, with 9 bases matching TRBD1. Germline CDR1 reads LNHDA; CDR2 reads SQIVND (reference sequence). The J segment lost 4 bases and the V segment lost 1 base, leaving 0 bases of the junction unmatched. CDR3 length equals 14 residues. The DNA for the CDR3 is TGTGCCAGTAGTATAGGACAGGGGGCAGATACGCAGTATTTT. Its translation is CASSIGQGADTQYF.

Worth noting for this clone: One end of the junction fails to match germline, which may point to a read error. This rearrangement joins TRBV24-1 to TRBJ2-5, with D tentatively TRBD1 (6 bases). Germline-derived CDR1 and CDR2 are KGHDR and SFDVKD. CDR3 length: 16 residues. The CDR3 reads CATSDLRDKHQGTQYF. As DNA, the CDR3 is TGTGCCACCAGTGATTTGCGGGACAAACACCAAGGGACCCAGTACTTC.

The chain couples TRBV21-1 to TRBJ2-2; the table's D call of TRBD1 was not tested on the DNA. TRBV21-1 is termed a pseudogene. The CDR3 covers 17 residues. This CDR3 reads CASSTRRGQANTGELFF. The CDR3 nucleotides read TGTGCCAGCAGCACCAGGCGTGGGCAGGCGAACACCGGGGAGCTGTTTTTT.